The clone carrying this TCR beta chain has at least ten counts. This sample was included in a study of identical twins. TCRdb re-analysed the 5' RACE reads in MiXCR, keeping a single row per CDR3 protein. The sample comprises some 100,000 distinct CDR3 sequences, just under 6% of which are singletons, and about 12% rests with the top ten. Sequencing was performed on memory T cells sorted from blood. This receptor was obtained from a woman aged 50 to 60 in good health.

The CDR3 region has the DNA TGTGCCACCAGCAGGGGACTAGGGGGATCCTACAATGAGCAGTTCTTC. Protein sequence: CATSRGLGGSYNEQFF. J is TRBJ2-1 and V is TRBV15, with TRBD2 matching 8 bases. The germline V gene encodes CDR1 LNHNV and CDR2 YYDKDF (reference sequence). The trim removed 3 bases at V and 1 base at J, leaving 5 bases unmatched. The CDR3 sequence is 16 residues long.